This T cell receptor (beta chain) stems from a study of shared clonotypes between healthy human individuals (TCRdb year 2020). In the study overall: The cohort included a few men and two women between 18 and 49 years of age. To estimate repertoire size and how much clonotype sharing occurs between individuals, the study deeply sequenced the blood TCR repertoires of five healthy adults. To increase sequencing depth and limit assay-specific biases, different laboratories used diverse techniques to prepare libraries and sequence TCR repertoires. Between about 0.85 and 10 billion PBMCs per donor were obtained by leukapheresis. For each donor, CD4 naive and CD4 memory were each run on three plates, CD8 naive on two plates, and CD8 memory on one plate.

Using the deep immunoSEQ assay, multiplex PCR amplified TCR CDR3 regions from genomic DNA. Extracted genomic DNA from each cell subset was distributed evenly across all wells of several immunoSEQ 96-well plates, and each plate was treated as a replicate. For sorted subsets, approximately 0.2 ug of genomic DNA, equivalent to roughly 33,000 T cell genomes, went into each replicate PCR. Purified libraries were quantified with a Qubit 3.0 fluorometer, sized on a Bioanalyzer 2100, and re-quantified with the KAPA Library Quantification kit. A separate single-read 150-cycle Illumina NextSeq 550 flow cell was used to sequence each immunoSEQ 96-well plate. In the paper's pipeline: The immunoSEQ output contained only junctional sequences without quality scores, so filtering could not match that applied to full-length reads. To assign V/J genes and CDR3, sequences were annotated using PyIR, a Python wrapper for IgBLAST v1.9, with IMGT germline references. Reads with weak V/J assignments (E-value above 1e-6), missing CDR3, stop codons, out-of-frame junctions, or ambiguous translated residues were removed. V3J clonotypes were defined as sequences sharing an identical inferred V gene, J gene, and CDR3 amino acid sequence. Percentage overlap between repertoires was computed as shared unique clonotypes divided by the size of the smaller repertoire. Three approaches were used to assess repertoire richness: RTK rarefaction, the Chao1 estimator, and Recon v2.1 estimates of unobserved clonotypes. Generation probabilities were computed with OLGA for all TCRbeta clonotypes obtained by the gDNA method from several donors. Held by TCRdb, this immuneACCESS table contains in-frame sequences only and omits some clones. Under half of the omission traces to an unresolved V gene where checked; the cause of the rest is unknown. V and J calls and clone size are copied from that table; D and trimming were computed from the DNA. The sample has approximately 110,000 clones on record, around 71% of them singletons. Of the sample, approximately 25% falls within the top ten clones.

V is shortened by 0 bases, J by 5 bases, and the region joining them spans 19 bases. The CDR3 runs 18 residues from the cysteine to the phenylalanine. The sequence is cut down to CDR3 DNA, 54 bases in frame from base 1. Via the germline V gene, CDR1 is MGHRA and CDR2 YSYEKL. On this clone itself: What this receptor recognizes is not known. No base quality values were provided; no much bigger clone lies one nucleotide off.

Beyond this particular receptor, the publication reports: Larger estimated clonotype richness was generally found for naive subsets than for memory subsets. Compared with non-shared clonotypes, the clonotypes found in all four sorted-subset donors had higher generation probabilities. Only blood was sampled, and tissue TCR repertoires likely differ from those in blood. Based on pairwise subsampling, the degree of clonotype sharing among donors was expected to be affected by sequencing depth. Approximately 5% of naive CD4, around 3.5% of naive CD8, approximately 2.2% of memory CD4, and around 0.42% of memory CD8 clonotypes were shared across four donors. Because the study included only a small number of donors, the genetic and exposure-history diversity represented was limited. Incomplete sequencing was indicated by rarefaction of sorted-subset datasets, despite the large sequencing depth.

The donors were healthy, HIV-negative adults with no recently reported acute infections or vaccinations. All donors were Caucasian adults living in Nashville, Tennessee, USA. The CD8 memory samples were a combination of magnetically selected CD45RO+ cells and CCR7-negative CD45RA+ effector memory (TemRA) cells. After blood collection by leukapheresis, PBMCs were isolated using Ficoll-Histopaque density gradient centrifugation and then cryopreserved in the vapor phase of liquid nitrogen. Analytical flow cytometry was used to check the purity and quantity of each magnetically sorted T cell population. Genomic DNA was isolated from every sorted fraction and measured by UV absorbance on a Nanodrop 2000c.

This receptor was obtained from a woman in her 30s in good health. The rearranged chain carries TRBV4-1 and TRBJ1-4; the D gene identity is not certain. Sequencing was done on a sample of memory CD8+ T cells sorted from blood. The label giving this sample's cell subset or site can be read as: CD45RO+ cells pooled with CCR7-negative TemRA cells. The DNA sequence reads TGCGCCAGCAGCCAAGAATGGAATAGAAACGGATTCAATGAAAAACTGTTTTTT. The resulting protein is CASSQEWNRNGFNEKLFF.